The 26 T cell receptor beta chains in this list originate from one sample, sequenced in a study of blood T cell repertoires in COVID-19 (TCRdb year 2020). Preparation of the library involved the immunoSEQ multiplex PCR assay. This immuneACCESS table, as held by TCRdb, lists in-frame sequences with V and J called but not all clones. Of the missing ones, under half trace to an unresolved V gene in checked studies; the others have no known cause. The sample data list 250,000 to 350,000 clones, and around 89% of these were observed just once. The ten largest clonotypes hold approximately 6% of the sample. Sequencing used peripheral blood. Source of these receptors: a woman between 45 and 60 years old with COVID-19, enrolled during active disease.

The rearrangement links TRBV2 to TRBJ1-2, with a tentative D call TRBD1 (5 bases). The CDR3 sequence is 14 residues long. With 3 bases removed from V and 5 bases from J, the gap between germline ends came to 13 bases. Germline V gene data show CDR1 as SNHLY and CDR2 as FYNNEI. Written as DNA, the CDR3 is TGTGCCAGCAGTGAGTTGATTCAGGGTTATGGCTACACCTTC. The encoded protein is CASSELIQGYGYTF. Supplemented by reference TRBV2 and TRBJ1-2, the full variable domain reads EPEVTQTPSHQVTQMGQEVILRCVPISNHLYFYWYRQILGQKVEFLVSFYNNEISEKSEIFDDQFSVERPDGSNFTLKIRSTKLEDSAMYFCASSELIQGYGYTFGSGTRLTVV.

The chain couples TRBV4-2 to TRBJ1-1; TRBD1 matches 8 bases. The CDR3 is 16 amino acids. Germline V gives CDR1 LGHNA, CDR2 YNFKEQ. After removal of 1 base from V and 8 bases from J, the junction contained 12 bases not matched to a gene. CDR3 sequence: CASSQGTGQEAEEAFF. In nucleotides, the CDR3 is TGTGCCAGCAGCCAAGGAACGGGACAGGAAGCAGAGGAAGCTTTCTTT.

About this clone: The sample has other DNA sequences that encode this CDR3 too. The V gene is TRBV18, the J gene TRBJ2-5; weak D call: TRBD2 (5 bases). Germline values: CDR1 KGHSH, CDR2 LQKENI. V gave up 0 bases and J gave up 4 bases, with 6 bases separating them. This CDR3 contains 13 residues. The DNA of the CDR3 is TGTGCCAGCTCACCACCCCGGGGAGAGACCCAGTACTTC. It yields the protein CASSPPRGETQYF. The variable domain in full, with the rest retrieved from reference TRBV18 and TRBJ2-5, is NAGVMQNPRHLVRRRGQEARLRCSPMKGHSHVYWYRQLPEEGLKFMVYLQKENIIDESGMPKERFSAEFPKEGPSILRIQQVVRGDSAAYFCASSPPRGETQYFGPGTRLLVL.

The J gene is TRBJ2-3, the V gene TRBV7-4; 13 nucleotides line up with TRBD2. CDR3 size: 19 residues. The germline V gene encodes CDR1 SGHVT and CDR2 SQSDAQ. J lost 5 bases, V lost 5 bases, and 16 bases had no gene match. CDR3 sequence: CASSQRGLAGRVIRDTQYF. CDR3 DNA: TGTGCCAGCAGCCAGAGGGGACTAGCGGGACGAGTTATCCGAGATACGCAGTATTTT.

The chain employs TRBV4-1 and TRBJ2-1; 11 nucleotides align to TRBD2. The CDR3 totals 16 residues. CDR1 and CDR2 from the germline V gene are MGHRA and YSYEKL. Trimming cost V 4 bases and J 0 bases; bases outside gene matches: 2. As DNA, the CDR3 is TGCGCCAGCAGCCTCCTAGCGGGAGGCTCCTACAATGAGCAGTTCTTC. This encodes CASSLLAGGSYNEQFF.

The V and J genes are TRBV7-8 and TRBJ2-7; 13 bases match TRBD2. Germline V gene lookup returns CDR1 SGHVS and CDR2 FQNEAQ. The junction had 4 bases not matched to a gene; V was cut back by 5 bases and J by 0 bases. The CDR3 spans 16 residues. In DNA form, the CDR3 reads TGTGCCAGCAGCCCGACTAGCGGGAGGAACTCCTACGAGCAGTACTTC. It specifies CASSPTSGRNSYEQYF.

This chain uses TRBV18 with TRBJ1-3; D uncertain. Germline V lookup: CDR1 KGHSH, CDR2 LQKENI. The CDR3 is 15 residues long. Deletions cut 3 bases from V and 4 bases from J, with 13 bases between. CDR3 amino acids: CASSPRREPGNTIYF. CDR3 sequence (DNA): TGTGCCAGCTCACCCAGGAGGGAACCGGGAAACACCATATATTTT. Looking up the rest from reference TRBV18 and TRBJ1-3 gives the full variable domain: NAGVMQNPRHLVRRRGQEARLRCSPMKGHSHVYWYRQLPEEGLKFMVYLQKENIIDESGMPKERFSAEFPKEGPSILRIQQVVRGDSAAYFCASSPRREPGNTIYFGEGSWLTVV.

This rearrangement joins TRBV24-1 to TRBJ1-4, with D perhaps matching TRBD1 (5 bases). The CDR3 loop spans 13 amino acids. Germline V gene lookup returns CDR1 KGHDR and CDR2 SFDVKD. V lost 9 bases to trimming and J lost 5 bases, with 12 bases between them. CDR3 sequence reads: CATPGGGNEKLFF. As DNA, the CDR3 is TGTGCCACCCCTGGGGGGGGGAATGAAAAACTGTTTTTT.

The chain carries TRBV7-9 and TRBJ1-2, with TRBD1 as a possible D gene (5 bases). CDR3 length equals 13 residues. The V gene lost 6 bases and the J gene lost 3 bases, with 11 bases spanning the gap. Germline V gene data show CDR1 as SEHNR and CDR2 as FQNEAQ (reference sequence). The CDR3 sequence is CASSSGRDYGYTF. CDR3 DNA sequence: TGTGCCAGCAGTTCAGGCAGGGACTATGGCTACACCTTC.

The V gene is TRBV28, the J gene TRBJ2-1; 8 nucleotides match TRBD2. V dropped 5 bases and J dropped 4; count of bases not matched to a gene: 10. The germline V gene encodes CDR1 MDHEN and CDR2 SYDVKM. This CDR3 is 16 amino acids long. CDR3 sequence: CASSGSGVAGYNEQFF. The CDR3 coding sequence is TGTGCCAGCAGTGGCTCGGGGGTAGCGGGGTACAATGAGCAGTTCTTC.

The chain employs TRBV5-8 and TRBJ1-2; 8 nucleotides line up with TRBD1. Looked up from germline, CDR1 is SGHTS and CDR2 is YDEGEE. The CDR3 loop spans 15 amino acids. Trimming took 4 bases from V and 8 from J; bases not matched to a gene: 13. The DNA of the CDR3 is TGTGCCAGCAGCCCTTCAGGGGGCGAAGAATCGGGCTACACCTTC. Translated: CASSPSGGEESGYTF. Together with reference TRBV5-8 and TRBJ1-2, the CDR3 gives the full variable domain: EAGVTQSPTHLIKTRGQQATLRCSPISGHTSVYWYQQALGLGLQFLLWYDEGEERNRGNFPPRFSGRQFPNYSSELNVNALELEDSALYLCASSPSGGEESGYTFGSGTRLTVV.

V gene TRBV5-1 combines with J gene TRBJ1-3; D ambiguous. The CDR3 is 15 residues long. Trimming took 0 bases from V and 2 from J, leaving 9 bases between them. Germline V gives CDR1 SGHRS, CDR2 YFSETQ. In DNA form, the CDR3 reads TGCGCCAGCAGCTTGGGCGGATTCGCTGGAAACACCATATATTTT. This translates into CASSLGGFAGNTIYF.

The chain is built from TRBV5-1 and TRBJ2-3, with TRBD1 matching over 8 bases. Germline V gene data show CDR1 as SGHRS and CDR2 as YFSETQ. The CDR3 contains 16 residues. V trimming: 0 bases; J trimming: 6 bases; junction bases outside the gene matches: 9. The CDR3 reads CASSLAAGGSSDTQYF. The CDR3 nucleotides read TGCGCCAGCAGCTTGGCGGCAGGGGGCTCCTCCGATACGCAGTATTTT.

V and J are TRBV7-9 and TRBJ2-2, with D perhaps TRBD1 (5 bases). Germline V gene sequence: CDR1 SEHNR, CDR2 FQNEAQ (reference sequence). The CDR3 loop spans 12 amino acids. Trimming cost V 7 bases and J 5 bases, with 8 bases left between them. This CDR3 is CASNQGTGELFF. CDR3 DNA sequence: TGTGCCAGCAACCAGGGAACCGGGGAGCTGTTTTTT.

The chain uses TRBV30 and TRBJ2-6; maybe TRBD1 (6 bases). V gave up 0 bases and J gave up 1 base, with 7 bases separating them. This CDR3 region has 15 residues. The germline CDR1 and CDR2 sequences are GTSNPN and SVGIG (reference sequence). CDR3 nucleotide sequence: TGTGCCTGGAGTGTAAGGGGGTCTGGGGCCAACGTCCTGACTTTC. Protein sequence: CAWSVRGSGANVLTF.

V and J are TRBV7-8 and TRBJ1-5, with D possibly being TRBD1 (6 bases). This CDR3 has 14 amino acids. CDR1 is SGHVS, CDR2 FQNEAQ, per germline. The germline V and J ends were trimmed by 3 bases and 2 bases, with 8 bases remaining between them. The CDR3 reads CASSFAGGNQPQHF. The CDR3 DNA follows: TGTGCCAGCAGCTTTGCAGGGGGCAATCAGCCCCAGCATTTT.

The rearrangement joins TRBV4-3 to TRBJ2-3; the match to TRBD2 covers 9 bases. Germline CDR1 and CDR2: LGHNA and YSLEER. The CDR3 covers 17 residues. Germline trimming cut 0 bases from V and 6 bases from J; bases unmatched to any gene: 10. CDR3 sequence reads: CASSQERTSAGMDTQYF. The CDR3 DNA reads as TGCGCCAGCAGCCAAGAAAGGACTAGCGCCGGCATGGATACGCAGTATTTT.

CDR3: CASSYSARAGTEAFF. DNA for the CDR3: TGTGCCAGCAGTTACTCCGCCAGGGCGGGGACTGAAGCTTTCTTT. J is TRBJ1-1 and V is TRBV6-5; possible D gene TRBD1, 5 bases. V shed 0 bases and J shed 5 bases, with 13 bases lying between them. Germline V gene lookup returns CDR1 MNHEY and CDR2 SVGAGI. This CDR3 is 15 amino acids long.

This chain connects TRBV5-5 to TRBJ1-2, with D unclear. The CDR3 is 16 amino acids. Deletions cut 3 bases from V and 1 base from J, with 16 bases between. Germline V gene sequence: CDR1 SGHKS, CDR2 YYEKEE (reference sequence). The CDR3 nucleotides read TGTGCCAGCAGCTGGACCCTCCGGGGAAGTAACTATGGCTACACCTTC. Its translation is CASSWTLRGSNYGYTF.

The genes are TRBV3-1 (or the pseudogene TRBV3-2) and TRBJ2-3; D is perhaps TRBD1 (6 bases). The CDR3 is 13 amino acids. Trimming left V 0 bases short and J 6 bases short, with 7 bases between. Germline V lookup: CDR1 LGHDT, CDR2 YNNKEL (reference sequence). The chain's CDR3 is CASSQDRGDTQYF. The CDR3 region has the DNA TGTGCCAGCAGCCAAGATAGGGGGGATACGCAGTATTTT.

The CDR3 loop is CASSYGNRGAFF. The CDR3 bases are TGTGCCAGCAGTTACGGGAACCGAGGGGCTTTCTTT. The chain recombines TRBV6-6 with TRBJ1-1; D is ambiguous. The CDR3 runs 12 residues. Germline-derived CDR1 and CDR2 are MNHNY and SVGAGI (reference sequence). V was clipped by 2 bases and J by 11 bases, with 12 bases between them.

The V and J genes are TRBV19 and TRBJ2-7; TRBD2 agrees at 9 bases. V lost 4 bases, J lost 4 bases, and 8 bases stayed unmatched. The germline V gene has CDR1 LNHDA and CDR2 SQIVND (reference sequence). The CDR3 contains 15 residues. The DNA of the CDR3 is TGTGCCAGTAGTAGTAGCGGGAGTCGAATTTACGAGCAGTACTTC. Translated, it gives CASSSSGSRIYEQYF.

This clone was seen more than once but under ten times. The chain combines TRBV5-6 with TRBJ1-2; D possibly corresponds to TRBD1 (5 bases). There are 15 residues in the CDR3. Trimming removed 2 bases at V and 4 bases at J, with 15 bases between. Germline CDR1 reads SGHDT; CDR2 reads YYEEEE. Here the CDR3 DNA reads TGTGCCAGCAGCTTCGGTGCAGGACAAATCTATGGCTACACCTTC. Its protein is CASSFGAGQIYGYTF. Complete variable domain (other parts from reference TRBV5-6 and TRBJ1-2): DAGVTQSPTHLIKTRGQQVTLRCSPKSGHDTVSWYQQALGQGPQFIFQYYEEEERQRGNFPDRFSGHQFPNYSSELNVNALLLGDSALYLCASSFGAGQIYGYTFGSGTRLTVV.

The CDR3 loop is CASSLMLQGYQPQHF. The CDR3 DNA is TGTGCCAGCAGCTTAATGTTGCAGGGTTATCAGCCCCAGCATTTT. The chain is built from TRBV7-2 and TRBJ1-5, with a weak D call TRBD1 (5 bases). Germline CDR1 is SGHTA and CDR2 is FQGNSA. Trimming shortened V by 2 bases and J by 5 bases, and 13 bases separated the two germline ends. The CDR3 extends over 15 amino acids.

The rearrangement uses TRBV7-3 and TRBJ2-5, with 9 bases fitting TRBD1. This CDR3 spans 15 amino acids. CDR1 and CDR2 (germline): SGHTA, FQGTGA. V trimming: 4 bases; J trimming: 5 bases; junction bases outside the gene matches: 8. In DNA, the CDR3 is TGTGCCAGCAGCTCACCGGGACAGGGCTCGGAGACCCAGTACTTC. As protein: CASSSPGQGSETQYF.

The chain couples TRBV29-1 to TRBJ2-1; D might be TRBD2 (5 bases). Per the germline V gene, CDR1 is SQVTM and CDR2 is ANQGSEA. Trimming took 4 bases from V and 7 from J, leaving 8 bases between them. This CDR3 region has 11 residues. The CDR3 DNA reads TGCAGCGTTGGGAGGACGAATGAGCAGTTCTTC. Translated, it gives CSVGRTNEQFF.